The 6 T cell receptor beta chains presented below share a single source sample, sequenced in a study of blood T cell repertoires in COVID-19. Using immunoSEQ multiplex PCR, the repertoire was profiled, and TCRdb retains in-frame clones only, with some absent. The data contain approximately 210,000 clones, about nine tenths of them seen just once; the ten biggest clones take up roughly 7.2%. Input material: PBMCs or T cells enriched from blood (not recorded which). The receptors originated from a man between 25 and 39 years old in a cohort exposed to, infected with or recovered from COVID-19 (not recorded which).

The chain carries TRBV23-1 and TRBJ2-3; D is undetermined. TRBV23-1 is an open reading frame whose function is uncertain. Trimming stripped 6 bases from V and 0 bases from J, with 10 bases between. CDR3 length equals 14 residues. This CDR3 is CASSTLISTDTQYF. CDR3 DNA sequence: TGCGCCAGCAGCACTTTGATAAGCACAGATACGCAGTATTTT.

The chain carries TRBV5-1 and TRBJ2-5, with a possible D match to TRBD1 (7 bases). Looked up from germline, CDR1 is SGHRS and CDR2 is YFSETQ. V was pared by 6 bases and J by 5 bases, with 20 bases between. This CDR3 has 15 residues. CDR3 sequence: CASTPVEGAGETQYF. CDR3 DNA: TGCGCCAGCACTCCAGTGGAGGGGGCCGGGGAGACCCAGTACTTC.

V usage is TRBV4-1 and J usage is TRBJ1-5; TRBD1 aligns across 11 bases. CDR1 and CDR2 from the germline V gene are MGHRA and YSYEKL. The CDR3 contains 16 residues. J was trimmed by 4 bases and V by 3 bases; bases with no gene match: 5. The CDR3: CASSQTGQGANQPQHF. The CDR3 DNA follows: TGCGCCAGCAGCCAGACCGGACAGGGGGCAAATCAGCCCCAGCATTTT.

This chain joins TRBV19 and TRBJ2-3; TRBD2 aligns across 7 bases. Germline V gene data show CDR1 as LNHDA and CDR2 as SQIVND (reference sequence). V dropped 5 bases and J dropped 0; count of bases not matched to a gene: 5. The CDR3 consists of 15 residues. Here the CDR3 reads CASSGGLRSTDTQYF. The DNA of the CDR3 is TGTGCCAGTAGTGGGGGACTACGGAGCACAGATACGCAGTATTTT.

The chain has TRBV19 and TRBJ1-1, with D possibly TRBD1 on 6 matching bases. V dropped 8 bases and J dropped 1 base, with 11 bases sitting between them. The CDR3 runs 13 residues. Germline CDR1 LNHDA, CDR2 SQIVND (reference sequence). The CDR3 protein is CASGLTGNTEAFF. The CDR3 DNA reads TGTGCCAGTGGGCTGACAGGGAACACTGAAGCTTTCTTT. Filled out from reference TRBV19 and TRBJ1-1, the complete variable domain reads DGGITQSPKYLFRKEGQNVTLSCEQNLNHDAMYWYRQDPGQGLRLIYYSQIVNDFQKGDIAEGYSVSREKKESFPLTVTSAQKNPTAFYLCASGLTGNTEAFFGQGTRLTVV.

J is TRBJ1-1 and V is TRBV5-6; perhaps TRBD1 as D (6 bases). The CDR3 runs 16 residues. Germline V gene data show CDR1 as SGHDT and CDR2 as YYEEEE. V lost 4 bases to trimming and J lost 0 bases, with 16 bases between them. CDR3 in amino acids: CASSPPPGHMNTEAFF. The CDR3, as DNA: TGTGCCAGCAGCCCCCCCCCGGGACACATGAACACTGAAGCTTTCTTT.